Below are 8 T cell receptor beta chains sequenced from a single sample in a study of memory CD4+ T cells and cytomegalovirus serostatus. The sort gate was single viable CD3+CD4+CD8-CD45RO+ cells for memory CD4+ T cells. The assay was immunoSEQ multiplex PCR, and TCRdb's table has in-frame clones only and misses some. The sample shows around 49,000 clones, around 80% of them seen only once. The sequencing input was memory CD4+ T cells from blood. The source is an adult in good health and CMV-seronegative.

This chain joins TRBV5-1 and TRBJ2-2; TRBD2 matches 9 bases. CDR1 SGHRS and CDR2 YFSETQ come from the germline V gene. CDR3 length equals 15 residues. The V and J ends lost 5 bases and 8 bases, in that order; junction bases with no gene match: 10. DNA of the CDR3: TGCGCCAGCAGACGAATAGCGGGAGAATCGGGGGAGCTGTTTTTT. Residues: CASRRIAGESGELFF.

The chain uses TRBV5-1 and TRBJ2-7; 8 bases fit TRBD2. CDR1 and CDR2 from the germline V gene are SGHRS and YFSETQ. Trimming at V came to 6 bases and at J to 6 bases, leaving 11 bases not matched to a gene. The CDR3 spans 14 residues. CDR3 in DNA: TGCGCCAGCACCTTCCGAGCGGGAGACGGCGAGCAGTACTTC. It specifies CASTFRAGDGEQYF.

The chain combines TRBV29-1 with TRBJ2-1, with D possibly being TRBD2 (5 bases). The germline V gene has CDR1 SQVTM and CDR2 ANQGSEA. V dropped 7 bases and J dropped 5 bases, with 15 bases sitting between them. The CDR3 is 13 residues long. CDR3 region: CSAVPASNNEQFF. The CDR3 nucleotides are TGCAGCGCCGTTCCAGCTAGCAACAATGAGCAGTTCTTC.

This clone showed up just once. The V gene is TRBV5-1, the J gene TRBJ2-5; D is unclear. The germline V and J ends were trimmed by 0 bases and 5 bases, with 14 bases remaining between them. Germline values: CDR1 SGHRS, CDR2 YFSETQ. The CDR3 loop spans 15 amino acids. The CDR3 DNA reads TGCGCCAGCAGCTTGGACGCACAGCCCGCCGAGACCCAGTACTTC. It codes for CASSLDAQPAETQYF.

CDR3 DNA sequence: TGTGCCAGCAGTAGACAGTATAATTCACCCCTCCACTTT. Its translation is CASSRQYNSPLHF. The chain couples TRBV28 to TRBJ1-6; a weak D match, TRBD1 (5 bases). The CDR3 has 13 amino acids. The germline CDR1 and CDR2 sequences are MDHEN and SYDVKM. The V gene lost 5 bases and the J gene lost 4 bases, with 6 bases spanning the gap.

J is TRBJ2-5 and V is TRBV18; unclear D gene. The germline V gene encodes CDR1 KGHSH and CDR2 LQKENI. Trimming pared 3 bases from V and 1 base from J, leaving 6 bases between. The CDR3 length is 13 residues. The CDR3 DNA sequence: TGTGCCAGCTCACCGGGGTCCCAAGAGACCCAGTACTTC. Its translation: CASSPGSQETQYF.

This sequence joins TRBV7-2 and TRBJ2-2, with unresolved D. With 2 bases removed from V and 6 bases from J, the gap between germline ends came to 13 bases. This CDR3 comprises 15 residues. CDR1 and CDR2 from the germline V gene are SGHTA and FQGNSA. CDR3 coding DNA: TGTGCCAGCAGCTTAAGGCCGATAGTAGCCGGGGAGCTGTTTTTT. This sequence encodes CASSLRPIVAGELFF.

This clone was seen once. Mismatch with germline at one junction end may stem from a read error. The chain is built from TRBV7-7 and TRBJ2-5; D is perhaps TRBD2 (5 bases). The V gene's germline CDR1 is SSHAT and CDR2 FNYEAQ (reference sequence). The CDR3 has 15 residues. This chain's CDR3 is CASSLERAIIETQYF. The CDR3 DNA reads TGTGCTAGCAGCTTAGAGAGGGCCATAATAGAGACCCAGTACTTC.